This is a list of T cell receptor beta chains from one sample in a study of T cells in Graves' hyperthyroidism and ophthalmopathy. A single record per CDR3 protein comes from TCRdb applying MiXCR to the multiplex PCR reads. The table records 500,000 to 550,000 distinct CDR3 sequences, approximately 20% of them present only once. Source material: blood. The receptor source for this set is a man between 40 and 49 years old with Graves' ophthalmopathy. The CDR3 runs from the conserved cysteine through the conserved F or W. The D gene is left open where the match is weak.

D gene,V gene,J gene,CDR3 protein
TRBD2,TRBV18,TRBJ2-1,CASSLGTSGPNEQFF
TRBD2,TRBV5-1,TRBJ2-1,CASRMSGGRNEQFF
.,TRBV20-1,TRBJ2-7,CSARDLSRDVTYEQYF
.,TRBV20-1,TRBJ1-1,CSARDLRHGNTEAFF
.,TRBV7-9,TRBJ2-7,CASSLISYEQYF
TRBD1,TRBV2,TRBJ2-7,CASTGDSYEQYF
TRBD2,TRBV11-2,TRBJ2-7,CASSLSSGRINEQYF
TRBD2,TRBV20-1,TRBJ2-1,CSARPGLAAYNEQFF
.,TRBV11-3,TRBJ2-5,CATPTGFREETQYF
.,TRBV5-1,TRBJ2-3,CASSLEGGSPDTQYF
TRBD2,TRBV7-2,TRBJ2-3,CASSMTSGSTDTQYF
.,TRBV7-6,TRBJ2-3,CASSDLNTQYF
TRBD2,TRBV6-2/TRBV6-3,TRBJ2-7,CASSYSKTSGSYEQYF
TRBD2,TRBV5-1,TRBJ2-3,CASSLQLAGGTDTQYF
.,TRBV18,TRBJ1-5,CASSPPFRGDQPQHF
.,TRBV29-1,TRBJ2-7,CSVGGDSAYEQYF
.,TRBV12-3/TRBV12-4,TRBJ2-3,CASSDRQDTQYF
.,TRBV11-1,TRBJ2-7,CASSHLGGFYEQYF
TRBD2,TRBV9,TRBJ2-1,CASSEAGSPNNEQFF
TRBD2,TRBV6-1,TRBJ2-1,CASRPTGLASYNEQFF
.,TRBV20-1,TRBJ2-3,CSARDPRGGTADTQYF
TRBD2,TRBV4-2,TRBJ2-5,CASSQLAGDQETQYF
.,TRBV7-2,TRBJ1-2,CASSLDQNYGYTF
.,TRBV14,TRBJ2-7,CASSQGPGTYEQYF
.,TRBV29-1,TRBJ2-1,CSVPTSSSYNEQFF
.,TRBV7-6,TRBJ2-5,CASSFFQGWETQYF
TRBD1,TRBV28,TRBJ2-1,CASSPLQDRTYNEQFF
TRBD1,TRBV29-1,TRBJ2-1,CSVEEKGAPSNEQFF
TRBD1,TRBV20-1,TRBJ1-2,CSAQPRQGDYGYTF
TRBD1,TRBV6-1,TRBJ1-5,CARYRSPGQGIYSNQPQHF
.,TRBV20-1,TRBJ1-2,CSARVGSYGYTF
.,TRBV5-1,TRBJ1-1,CASSLEGHPNTEAFF
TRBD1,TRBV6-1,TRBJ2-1,CASSAGTGINEQFF
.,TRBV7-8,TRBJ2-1,CASSLRAHNEQFF
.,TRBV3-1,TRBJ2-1,CASSQGGSRGNEQFF
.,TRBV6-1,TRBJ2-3,CASLPRDRRTDTQYF